The clone carrying this T cell receptor (beta chain) counts as large. Its antigen is still unknown. The CDR3 loop spans 17 amino acids. V dropped 0 bases and J dropped 4; count of bases not matched to a gene: 13. Germline CDR1 is SQVTM and CDR2 is ANQGSEA. The data are from a study of T and B cells in COVID-19 patients. Study as a whole: Most recovered patients had mild to moderate COVID-19 treated as outpatients.

From blood, about 240-550 ng of genomic DNA served as TRB template. Regarding the study as a whole: Highly clonal in active COVID-19, TRB repertoires exceeded healthy-donor diversity and richness at recovery.

TRB rearrangements were amplified by multiplex PCR with BIOMED2 TRB-A/B primers. TCRdb reanalysed the multiplex PCR reads using MiXCR and keeps one entry per CDR3 protein. The table has roughly 18,000 distinct CDR3 sequences, 25% to 35% seen once; the top ten hold 3.5% to 5.5%. The sequencing input was blood. The TCR sequence derives from a human donor who had recovered from COVID-19. The chain recombines TRBV29-1 with TRBJ2-3, with TRBD2 matching over 7 bases. CDR3 nucleotides: TGCAGCGTTGAAGAGGTGAGGGAGGGCACGGCGGCAGATACGCAGTATTTT. Encoded protein: CSVEEVREGTAADTQYF.